This TCR beta chain was retrieved from a study of early T cells in non-severe SARS-CoV-2 infection. Study information: The authors sequenced bulk RNA from unsorted whole blood, leaving chains unpaired. Overall study findings and caveats: Lookups in VDJdb leaned toward anti-spike CD8 responses and missed private and CD4 specificities.

V was clipped by 4 bases and J by 5 bases; unmatched bases: 9. This CDR3 region has 15 residues. Germline V gene sequence: CDR1 MNHEY, CDR2 SVGEGT. This clonotype was recorded many times. Its target is not known. Unique molecular identifier tags were affixed to discrete cDNA molecules. TCRdb reanalysed the 5' RACE reads using MiXCR and keeps one entry per CDR3 protein. In the table there are roughly 45,000 distinct CDR3 sequences, roughly 6.2% of which are singletons. Specimen: whole blood, collected at baseline. The chain has TRBV6-2 or TRBV6-3 and TRBJ2-7, with 9 bases aligning to TRBD1. This TCR was recovered from an adult who was a healthcare worker with PCR-confirmed SARS-CoV-2 infection or an uninfected control (not recorded which). The CDR3 region is CASSSEQGAVDEQYF. The CDR3 DNA follows: TGTGCCAGCAGTTCGGAACAGGGGGCGGTCGACGAGCAGTACTTC.